A selection of T cell receptor beta chains follows, all from one sample in a study of CD8+ T cells in alopecia areata. Here immunoSEQ multiplex PCR was the method, and the copy in TCRdb shows in-frame clones only, minus some. The sample consists of roughly 110,000 clones, 84% of them appearing once. The sample was CD8+ T cells sorted from blood, taken at week 24, from a patient treated with tofacitinib. The receptors here all came from a human donor with alopecia areata. Both conserved end residues are trimmed from each CDR3.

j_gene,v_gene,len,CDR3aa
TRBJ2-1,TRBV9,13,ASSSTGTVYNEQF
TRBJ1-5,TRBV6-5,14,ASSSTGAYSNQPQH
TRBJ1-1,TRBV19,10,ATRVGNTEAF
TRBJ2-1,TRBV29-1,13,SVDRTSHSYNEQF
TRBJ2-5,TRBV29-1,14,SVDREGYGFGETQY
TRBJ1-2,TRBV4-1,12,ASSPTRGPYGYT
TRBJ2-7,TRBV27,11,ASSLTSYHEQY
TRBJ2-7,TRBV10-2,14,ASSERGGANSYEQY
TRBJ2-1,TRBV11-2,10,ASSSRYNEQF
TRBJ2-1,TRBV11-2,13,ASSLIGGPSDEQF
TRBJ2-3,TRBV7-3,12,ASSSEEGTDTQY
TRBJ2-2,TRBV10-1,14,ANVRLLPSDTGELF
TRBJ2-5,TRBV4-3,13,ASSQDGVEGETQY
TRBJ1-5,TRBV4-1,11,ASSQKSNQPQH
TRBJ2-1,TRBV30,10,AWSVPALGQF
TRBJ2-3,TRBV6-1,12,ASVAGESTDTQY
TRBJ2-5,TRBV7-9,10,ASSLSEETQY
TRBJ2-7,TRBV7-9,11,ASSPTLSYEQY
TRBJ2-1,TRBV6-5,9,ASGTYNEQF
TRBJ1-5,TRBV6-5,11,ASSGNRNQPQH